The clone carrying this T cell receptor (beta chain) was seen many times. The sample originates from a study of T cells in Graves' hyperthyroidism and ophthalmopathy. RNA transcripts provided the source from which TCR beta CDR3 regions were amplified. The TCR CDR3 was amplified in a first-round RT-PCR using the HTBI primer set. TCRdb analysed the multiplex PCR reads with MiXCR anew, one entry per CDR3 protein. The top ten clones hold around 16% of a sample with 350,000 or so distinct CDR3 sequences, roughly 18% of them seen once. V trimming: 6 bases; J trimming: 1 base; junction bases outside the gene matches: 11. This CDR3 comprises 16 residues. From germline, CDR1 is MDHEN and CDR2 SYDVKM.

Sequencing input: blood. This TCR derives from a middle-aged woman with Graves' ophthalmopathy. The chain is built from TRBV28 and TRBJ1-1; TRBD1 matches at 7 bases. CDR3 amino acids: CASSSGQKGSNTEAFF. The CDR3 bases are TGTGCCAGCAGCTCGGGACAGAAAGGGTCGAACACTGAAGCTTTCTTT.